One sample yielded the 9 T cell receptor beta chains listed below, sequenced in a study of shared T cell receptors in the human thymus. The data were produced by immunoSEQ multiplex PCR, yet TCRdb's version contains in-frame clones alone and is incomplete. The sample yields about 710,000 clones, roughly 86% seen once. The sample was also reused in another study, on human thymus T cells.

Material: thymocytes. The receptors were gathered from a boy in the first two years of life with a congenital heart defect.

J is TRBJ2-7 and V is TRBV18, with D perhaps matching TRBD2 (6 bases). Trimming shortened V by 3 bases and J by 1 base, and 13 bases separated the two germline ends. CDR1 is KGHSH and CDR2 is LQKENI in the germline V gene. This CDR3 contains 15 residues. CDR3 sequence reads: CASSPRLGGSYEQYF. The CDR3 nucleotides read TGTGCCAGCTCACCCCGCTTGGGGGGATCCTACGAGCAGTACTTC. The whole variable domain, filled in from reference TRBV18 and TRBJ2-7, reads NAGVMQNPRHLVRRRGQEARLRCSPMKGHSHVYWYRQLPEEGLKFMVYLQKENIIDESGMPKERFSAEFPKEGPSILRIQQVVRGDSAAYFCASSPRLGGSYEQYFGPGTRLTVT.

The chain combines TRBV7-2 with TRBJ2-3; tentative D call: TRBD1 (6 bases). Germline values: CDR1 SGHTA, CDR2 FQGNSA. V was pared by 5 bases and J by 2 bases, with 20 bases between. This CDR3 comprises 17 residues. The chain's CDR3 is CASSAPFTGYATDTQYF. CDR3 nucleotide sequence: TGTGCCAGCAGCGCCCCCTTTACAGGGTATGCCACAGATACGCAGTATTTT.

The V and J genes are TRBV5-5 and TRBJ1-1, with TRBD1 matching over 8 bases. Germline V gene data show CDR1 as SGHKS and CDR2 as YYEKEE (reference sequence). The CDR3 totals 15 residues. Germline trimming cut 1 base from V and 1 base from J; bases unmatched to any gene: 3. CDR3 residues: CASSLTDRENTEAFF. The CDR3 DNA is TGTGCCAGCAGCTTGACGGACAGGGAGAACACTGAAGCTTTCTTT.

The chain joins TRBV2 to TRBJ2-5, with 10 bases lining up with TRBD2. Trimming cost V 7 bases and J 4 bases; bases outside gene matches: 9. CDR1 and CDR2 from the germline V gene are SNHLY and FYNNEI. The CDR3 totals 15 residues. The CDR3 coding sequence is TGTGCCAGCAAACCGGGTAGCGGGAGGTCAGAGACCCAGTACTTC. Translated, it gives CASKPGSGRSETQYF.

The rearrangement joins TRBV23-1 to TRBJ2-4; D might be TRBD1 (6 bases). TRBV23-1 is an ORF; its function is uncertain. The CDR3 loop spans 17 amino acids. V lost 2 bases to trimming and J lost 5 bases, with 19 bases between them. CDR3 nucleotides: TGCGCCAGCAGTCAAGGGAGTTGCCGGGACACCCAAAACATTCAGTACTTC. Its translation is CASSQGSCRDTQNIQYF.

The chain joins TRBV4-2 to TRBJ2-7; TRBD1 agrees at 7 bases. The CDR3 consists of 15 residues. Germline CDR1 and CDR2: LGHNA and YNFKEQ. The V segment lost 6 bases and the J segment 2 bases; nucleotides outside the gene matches: 10. In nucleotides, the CDR3 is TGTGCCAGCAGTCCTCTTCCCGGGACAGCCTACGAGCAGTACTTC. Translating it yields CASSPLPGTAYEQYF.

The V and J genes are TRBV30 and TRBJ1-5; 7 bases are shared with TRBD1. Per the germline V gene, CDR1 is GTSNPN and CDR2 is SVGIG (reference sequence). The CDR3 totals 13 residues. The junction had 4 bases not matched to a gene; V was cut back by 0 bases and J by 8 bases. CDR3 in DNA: TGTGCCTGGAGTGTGACCAGGGGGAAGCCCCAGCATTTT. Protein product: CAWSVTRGKPQHF.

The J gene is TRBJ2-5, the V gene TRBV4-3; 8 nucleotides match TRBD2. CDR3 length: 19 amino acids. The germline V gene encodes CDR1 LGHNA and CDR2 YSLEER. The V and J ends lost 0 bases and 4 bases, in that order; junction bases with no gene match: 16. This CDR3 reads CASSQDRSSGGRRGETQYF. The CDR3 DNA follows: TGCGCCAGCAGCCAAGACCGCTCTTCCGGCGGGAGGAGGGGAGAGACCCAGTACTTC.

The genes are TRBV5-6 and TRBJ2-7; 8 bases map to TRBD1. The J segment lost 3 bases and the V segment lost 4 bases, leaving 6 bases of the junction unmatched. Looked up from germline, CDR1 is SGHDT and CDR2 is YYEEEE. The CDR3 runs to 14 residues. In DNA, the CDR3 is TGTGCCAGCAGCCCTAGACAGGGGAGCTACGAGCAGTACTTC. Translated, it gives CASSPRQGSYEQYF.